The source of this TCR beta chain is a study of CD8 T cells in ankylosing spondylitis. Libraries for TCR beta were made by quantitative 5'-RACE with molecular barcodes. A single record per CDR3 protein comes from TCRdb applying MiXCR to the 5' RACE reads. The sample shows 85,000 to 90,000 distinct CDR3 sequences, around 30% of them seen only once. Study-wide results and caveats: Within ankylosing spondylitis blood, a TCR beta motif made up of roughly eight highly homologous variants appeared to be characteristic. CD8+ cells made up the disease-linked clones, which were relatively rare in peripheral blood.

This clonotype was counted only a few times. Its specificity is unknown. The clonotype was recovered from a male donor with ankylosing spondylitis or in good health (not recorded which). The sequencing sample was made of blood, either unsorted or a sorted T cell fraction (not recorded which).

CDR3 in amino acids: CSVGRQTYTDTQYF. The CDR3 DNA reads TGCAGCGTTGGGCGGCAGACATACACAGATACGCAGTATTTT. The V call is TRBV29-1, the J call TRBJ2-3; D uncertain. CDR1 and CDR2 from the germline V gene are SQVTM and ANQGSEA. The germline V and J ends were trimmed by 4 bases and 2 bases, with 13 bases remaining between them. The length of the CDR3 is 14 residues.